A single sample is the source of the 21 T cell receptor beta chains below, sequenced in a study of a mutant IDH1 vaccine in newly diagnosed glioma. Clones were sequenced by immunoSEQ multiplex PCR, and TCRdb holds only the in-frame ones, with some missing. This repertoire shows about 56,000 clones, around four fifths found once; its top ten account for over 2.5%. This sample's time point: week 47, end of study. Doses of 300 ug of mutant IDH1 20-mer peptide were given with topical imiquimod. Their recognized antigens are unknown. The sequencing used PBMCs, collected from a glioma patient whose treatment included an IDH1 peptide vaccine. These receptors originate from a woman aged 50 to 60 with glioma.

The rearrangement links TRBV7-2 to TRBJ2-7; the D gene is possibly TRBD1 (5 bases). In germline, CDR1 is SGHTA, CDR2 FQGNSA. V lost 5 bases and J lost 2, with 25 bases in between. This CDR3 is built from 18 residues. CDR3 loop: CASSPRGAVRASPYEQYF. CDR3 nucleotides: TGTGCCAGCAGCCCCAGAGGTGCTGTCAGGGCGAGTCCCTACGAGCAGTACTTC. Drawing the rest from reference TRBV7-2 and TRBJ2-7, the complete variable domain is GAGVSQSPSNKVTEKGKDVELRCDPISGHTALYWYRQSLGQGLEFLIYFQGNSAPDKSGLPSDRFSAERTGGSVSTLTIQRTQQEDSAVYLCASSPRGAVRASPYEQYFGPGTRLTVT.

The V call is TRBV7-2, the J call TRBJ2-3, with D maybe TRBD2 (6 bases). The CDR3 runs 14 residues. V was pared by 6 bases and J by 10 bases, with 20 bases between. Germline CDR1 SGHTA, CDR2 FQGNSA. As DNA, the CDR3 is TGTGCCAGCAGTCGGGACTCGGGAACCCTTGCGCAGTATTTT. It specifies CASSRDSGTLAQYF.

This clone has only a few counts. The chain has TRBV21-1 and TRBJ1-6; TRBD1 is the table's D call, not checked against the DNA. TRBV21-1 is termed a pseudogene. This CDR3 region has 15 residues. The CDR3, as DNA: TGTGCCGGACAGACAGCGTCCCCCTATAATTCACCCCTCCACTTT. Amino acids: CAGQTASPYNSPLHF.

The rearrangement joins TRBV4-3 to TRBJ2-7; tentatively, D is TRBD2 (5 bases). Germline V gene sequence: CDR1 LGHNA, CDR2 YSLEER. V lost 1 base, J lost 3 bases, and 10 bases lay in between. CDR3 length equals 14 residues. CDR3 residues: CASSQAFGVYEQYF. CDR3 DNA: TGCGCCAGCAGCCAAGCCTTCGGGGTCTACGAGCAGTACTTC.

The genes are TRBV7-9 and TRBJ1-2; possibly TRBD1 for D (6 bases). Germline V lookup: CDR1 SEHNR, CDR2 FQNEAQ (reference sequence). The CDR3 is 17 amino acids. V was pared by 4 bases and J by 3 bases, with 21 bases between. For the CDR3, the DNA is TGTGCCAGCAGCTCCCAAGGAAAGGGGGTAAATGACTATGGCTACACCTTC. It specifies CASSSQGKGVNDYGYTF.

V and J are TRBV19 and TRBJ2-2; D gene ambiguous. Germline CDR1 is LNHDA and CDR2 is SQIVND (reference sequence). This CDR3 contains 14 residues. V was trimmed by 8 bases and J by 0 bases, leaving 10 bases between them. This CDR3 is CASLIRANTGELFF. The CDR3 nucleotides are TGTGCCAGTCTAATTAGGGCGAACACCGGGGAGCTGTTTTTT.

CDR3 nucleotides: TGCGCCAGCCGGGGGAACACTGAAGCTTTCTTT. It specifies CASRGNTEAFF. The rearrangement uses TRBV4-3 and TRBJ1-1; no clear D gene. Germline CDR1 and CDR2: LGHNA and YSLEER. This CDR3 contains 11 residues. Trimming removed 8 bases from V and 1 base from J, with 5 bases in between.

The J gene is TRBJ2-7, the V gene TRBV7-2; D is tentatively TRBD1 or TRBD2 (6 bases each). The CDR3 spans 15 residues. Germline V lookup: CDR1 SGHTA, CDR2 FQGNSA. V was trimmed by 0 bases and J by 2 bases, leaving 11 bases between them. The CDR3 is CASSLAWGAAYEQYF. The CDR3 nucleotides read TGTGCCAGCAGCTTAGCTTGGGGGGCGGCCTACGAGCAGTACTTC.

Only one count was recorded for this clone. The gene calls are TRBV5-6 and TRBJ1-2; no firm D call. The CDR3 runs 13 residues. Trimming removed 0 bases from V and 8 bases from J, with 11 bases in between. Germline CDR1 reads SGHDT; CDR2 reads YYEEEE. The CDR3 sequence: CASSLDRGTGYTF. CDR3 DNA: TGTGCCAGCAGCTTGGATCGGGGTACCGGCTACACCTTC.

This rearrangement joins TRBV29-1 to TRBJ2-3; weak D call: TRBD2 (5 bases). Trimming cost V 7 bases and J 0 bases, with 17 bases left between them. The V gene's germline CDR1 is SQVTM and CDR2 ANQGSEA. This CDR3 comprises 15 residues. The CDR3 protein is CSGVMPRTSTDTQYF. CDR3 nucleotides: TGCAGCGGTGTGATGCCCAGGACTAGCACAGATACGCAGTATTTT.

This clone was detected a few times. The chain carries TRBV6-5 and TRBJ1-1; 7 positions agree with TRBD1. This CDR3 is 15 amino acids long. The V segment lost 7 bases and the J segment 4 bases; nucleotides outside the gene matches: 12. Germline values: CDR1 MNHEY, CDR2 SVGAGI. The CDR3 reads CASTPETRGSTEAFF. Here the CDR3 DNA reads TGTGCCAGCACCCCGGAAACCAGGGGGAGCACTGAAGCTTTCTTT.

J is TRBJ2-7 and V is TRBV27, with 9 bases aligning to TRBD1. Unmatched junction bases numbered 3, after V lost 6 bases and J lost 3 bases. The CDR3 is 13 amino acids. Per the germline V gene, CDR1 is MNHEY and CDR2 is SMNVEV (reference sequence). The CDR3 is CASSRDRDYEQYF. DNA of the CDR3: TGTGCCAGCAGCCGGGACAGGGACTACGAGCAGTACTTC.

V usage is TRBV6-5 and J usage is TRBJ2-7; D perhaps matches TRBD1 (5 bases). There are 14 residues in the CDR3. Trimming left V 1 base short and J 1 base short, with 8 bases between. Germline V CDR1 and CDR2: MNHEY, SVGAGI. This CDR3 is CASSYFTGSYEQYF. CDR3 DNA: TGTGCCAGCAGTTACTTTACAGGTTCCTACGAGCAGTACTTC.

The gene calls are TRBV27 and TRBJ1-6, with D perhaps TRBD1 (5 bases). The CDR3 is 14 amino acids. The V gene lost 6 bases and the J gene lost 10 bases, with 16 bases spanning the gap. Germline V gives CDR1 MNHEY, CDR2 SMNVEV (reference sequence). The CDR3 DNA reads TGTGCCAGCAGCCAAGACAGAATTGGCTCACCCCTCCACTTT. Translated: CASSQDRIGSPLHF.

Within the sample, this clone is medium-sized. The chain couples TRBV4-1 to TRBJ1-1; no firm D call. V lost 0 bases to trimming and J lost 7 bases, with 15 bases between them. Germline V CDR1 and CDR2: MGHRA, YSYEKL. The CDR3 is 15 residues long. This chain's CDR3 is CASSQDRNTPIEAFF. CDR3 coding DNA: TGCGCCAGCAGCCAAGACAGGAATACCCCGATTGAAGCTTTCTTT.

The genes are TRBV29-1 and TRBJ2-7; D might be TRBD1 or TRBD2, each matching 7 bases. The CDR3 sequence is 14 residues long. The V gene lost 4 bases and the J gene lost 2 bases, with 15 bases spanning the gap. CDR1 and CDR2 from the germline V gene are SQVTM and ANQGSEA. DNA for the CDR3: TGCAGCGTTGCGGGGGGACAGCTCGCCTACGAGCAGTACTTC. Encoded protein: CSVAGGQLAYEQYF.

J is TRBJ2-3 and V is TRBV7-9, with 8 bases identical to TRBD2. The CDR3 extends over 17 amino acids. Germline V gene data show CDR1 as SEHNR and CDR2 as FQNEAQ (reference sequence). V gave up 1 base and J gave up 4 bases; unmatched junction bases: 10. CDR3: CASSLGLAGGPADTQYF. In DNA, the CDR3 is TGTGCCAGCAGCTTAGGGCTAGCGGGTGGGCCTGCAGATACGCAGTATTTT. The complete variable domain, with remaining parts taken from reference TRBV7-9 and TRBJ2-3, reads DTGVSQNPRHKITKRGQNVTFRCDPISEHNRLYWYRQTLGQGPEFLTYFQNEAQLEKSRLLSDRFSAERPKGSFSTLEIQRTEQGDSAMYLCASSLGLAGGPADTQYFGPGTRLTVL.

This chain joins TRBV6-6 and TRBJ2-3; D not certain. The V end was cut by 7 bases, the J end by 4 bases, with 18 bases between. The CDR3 consists of 15 residues. Germline CDR1 reads MNHNY; CDR2 reads SVGAGI (reference sequence). The CDR3 sequence is CASIPPGGYADTQYF. The CDR3 DNA reads TGTGCCAGCATCCCCCCGGGTGGATACGCAGATACGCAGTATTTT.

This clone appeared a single time. The rearrangement uses TRBV6-1 and TRBJ2-7; 10 positions match TRBD1. Unmatched junction bases numbered 4, after V lost 6 bases and J lost 5 bases. This CDR3 has 13 amino acids. Germline assignment: CDR1 MNHNS and CDR2 SASEGT. CDR3 nucleotide sequence: TGTGCCAGCAGCGGGACAGGGGCCCACGAGCAGTACTTC. Translated, it gives CASSGTGAHEQYF.

The chain links TRBV5-6 to TRBJ2-7; D is undetermined. The CDR3 extends over 12 amino acids. Germline CDR1 and CDR2: SGHDT and YYEEEE. V dropped 1 base and J dropped 5 bases, with 7 bases sitting between them. The CDR3 here is CASSLLQNEQYF. Here the CDR3 DNA reads TGTGCCAGCAGCTTGCTACAGAACGAGCAGTACTTC.

A remark on this clone: The same CDR3 arises from other DNA sequences in this sample as well. The V gene is TRBV4-1, the J gene TRBJ1-5; D is ambiguous. Germline-derived CDR1 and CDR2 are MGHRA and YSYEKL. This CDR3 is built from 16 residues. V gave up 0 bases and J gave up 0 bases, with 9 bases separating them. CDR3 coding DNA: TGCGCCAGCAGCCAAGATCCTGGATCTAGCAATCAGCCCCAGCATTTT. This codes for CASSQDPGSSNQPQHF.